This T cell receptor beta chain was recorded in a study of T cell responses to AZD1222 COVID-19 vaccine. Study results and limitations: Researchers report vaccine-associated CD4 TCRs spanning spike, with dominance at 160-218 and 743-854. Just a handful of AZD1222 recipients tested seropositive at baseline. Donors skewed white British and female; clonal diversity was possibly underestimated.

Remarks on this clone: Its antigen is as yet unknown.

The method was immunoSEQ multiplex PCR; TCRdb's version includes in-frame clones alone and lacks a portion of them. The data show approximately 73,000 clones, with 70% to 85% seen just once and about 3.1% held by the top ten. V shed 3 bases and J 6 bases; nucleotides not matched to a gene: 3. This CDR3 has 14 amino acids. Per germline, CDR1 SGHDT and CDR2 YYEEEE. This TCR was sampled from an adult in good health. V usage is TRBV5-6 and J usage is TRBJ2-2; 9 bases are shared with TRBD1. Specimen: peripheral blood, collected on day 0 of AZD1222 vaccination. The CDR3 DNA sequence: TGTGCCAGCAGCTGGGGGACAGGGTCCGGGGAGCTGTTTTTT. It specifies CASSWGTGSGELFF.